Below are 23 T cell receptor beta chains sequenced from a single sample in a study of graft-versus-host responses after intestinal transplantation. The repertoire was sequenced with immunoSEQ multiplex PCR; TCRdb's copy has only in-frame clones and lacks some. Of about 61,000 clones listed, 90% to 95% were seen once; the top ten hold 0.35% to 0.45%. Which antigens these TCRs recognize remains unknown. This specimen consisted of unstimulated CD4+ T cells sorted from spleen or lymph node cells, obtained before transplant. The receptors were gathered from a human donor who was the organ donor for an intestinal transplant.

The chain recombines TRBV7-9 with TRBJ1-2; D is unclear. Trimming shortened V by 2 bases and J by 6 bases, and 10 bases separated the two germline ends. The CDR3 is made up of 13 amino acids. Germline CDR1 SEHNR, CDR2 FQNEAQ (reference sequence). In nucleotides, the CDR3 is TGTGCCAGCAGCTTATGGCAGGAGGATGGCTACACCTTC. It is translated as CASSLWQEDGYTF.

CDR3 sequence reads: CASSSRGPGDTQYF. CDR3 DNA sequence: TGTGCCAGCAGCTCCCGGGGGCCCGGTGATACGCAGTATTTT. The rearrangement uses TRBV7-2 and TRBJ2-3; D tentatively reads TRBD1 or TRBD2 (6 bases each). The CDR3 runs to 14 residues. Germline-derived CDR1 and CDR2 are SGHTA and FQGNSA. Trimming shortened V by 4 bases and J by 6 bases, and 14 bases separated the two germline ends. The full variable domain, with the rest looked up from reference TRBV7-2 and TRBJ2-3, is GAGVSQSPSNKVTEKGKDVELRCDPISGHTALYWYRQSLGQGLEFLIYFQGNSAPDKSGLPSDRFSAERTGGSVSTLTIQRTQQEDSAVYLCASSSRGPGDTQYFGPGTRLTVL.

The chain couples TRBV7-6 to TRBJ2-2; 8 nucleotides line up with TRBD1. The V segment lost 4 bases and the J segment 5 bases; nucleotides outside the gene matches: 6. Germline CDR1 reads SGHVS; CDR2 reads FNYEAQ. The CDR3 sequence is 15 residues long. CDR3 nucleotide sequence: TGTGCCAGCAGCTACCGGGACAGGAGTACCGGGGAGCTGTTTTTT. Its protein product is CASSYRDRSTGELFF.

The V call is TRBV5-1, the J call TRBJ2-5; TRBD2 is a possible D gene (5 bases). Trimming left V 2 bases short and J 4 bases short, with 9 bases between. The CDR3 has 13 amino acids. Germline CDR1 SGHRS, CDR2 YFSETQ. The CDR3 loop reads CASSLDGGETQYF. The CDR3, as DNA: TGCGCCAGCAGCTTAGACGGAGGAGAGACCCAGTACTTC.

Turning to this clone: Other DNA sequences of this sample code for an identical CDR3. The CDR3 is CASSSLFGGRGRGATNEQFF. CDR3 DNA: TGTGCCAGCAGCTCGCTTTTTGGGGGTCGTGGTCGTGGGGCAACCAATGAGCAGTTCTTC. The V and J genes are TRBV7-8 and TRBJ2-1; TRBD1 or TRBD2 may be the D gene (5 bases each). Per germline, CDR1 SGHVS and CDR2 FQNEAQ. V dropped 4 bases and J dropped 6 bases, with 31 bases sitting between them. The CDR3 length is 20 residues.

This clone was detected once. The V call is TRBV7-2, the J call TRBJ2-3; no reliable D call. The germline CDR1 and CDR2 sequences are SGHTA and FQGNSA. Trimming removed 2 bases from V and 2 bases from J, with 14 bases in between. The CDR3 has 16 amino acids. For the CDR3, the DNA is TGTGCCAGCAGCTTATTTAGGAGTTCTAACACAGATACGCAGTATTTT. Translation gives CASSLFRSSNTDTQYF.

CDR3 residues: CAWGQGASGNTIYF. DNA for the CDR3: TGTGCCTGGGGACAGGGCGCCTCTGGAAACACCATATATTTT. The rearrangement uses TRBV30 and TRBJ1-3, with 8 bases matching TRBD1. This CDR3 has 14 amino acids. Trimming cost V 5 bases and J 0 bases; bases outside gene matches: 3. Germline V lookup: CDR1 GTSNPN, CDR2 SVGIG (reference sequence).

Regarding this clone: The limits of the CDR3 on the DNA are not certain, so only TCRdb's listed CDR3 is given. The rearrangement uses TRBV27 and TRBJ1-6. Ends included, the CDR3 has 15 residues. Germline values: CDR1 MNHEY, CDR2 SMNVEV (reference sequence). The CDR3 sequence is CASSSSGSYNSPLHF.

This chain joins TRBV7-2 and TRBJ2-5; D unresolved. Trimming removed 7 bases at V and 5 bases at J, with 8 bases between. Germline V gives CDR1 SGHTA, CDR2 FQGNSA. The length of the CDR3 is 11 residues. The CDR3 DNA reads as TGTGCCAGCACCGACCGGGAGACCCAGTACTTC. This codes for CASTDRETQYF.

V and J are TRBV5-4 and TRBJ2-1, with D perhaps matching TRBD1 (5 bases). Germline CDR1 is SGHNT and CDR2 is YYREEE (reference sequence). V lost 7 bases, J lost 7 bases, and 24 bases lay in between. CDR3 length equals 16 residues. CDR3 in amino acids: CASPGQGPPNGNEQFF. Written as DNA, the CDR3 is TGTGCCAGCCCTGGGCAGGGCCCTCCAAATGGGAATGAGCAGTTCTTC.

The chain is built from TRBV15 and TRBJ1-2, with 7 bases identical to TRBD1. The CDR3 totals 17 residues. The V gene end was trimmed by 1 base and the J gene end by 0 bases; junction bases not matched to a gene: 8. Germline V gene lookup returns CDR1 LNHNV and CDR2 YYDKDF (reference sequence). The CDR3 sequence is CATSRGRGQRANYGYTF. DNA of the CDR3: TGTGCCACCAGCAGAGGAAGGGGACAGAGAGCTAACTATGGCTACACCTTC. Filled out from reference TRBV15 and TRBJ1-2, the complete variable domain reads DAMVIQNPRYQVTQFGKPVTLSCSQTLNHNVMYWYQQKSSQAPKLLFHYYDKDFNNEADTPDNFQSRRPNTSFCFLDIRSPGLGDTAMYLCATSRGRGQRANYGYTFGSGTRLTVV.

This chain links TRBV5-6 with TRBJ1-3; a weak D match, TRBD1 (5 bases). Trimming shortened V by 4 bases and J by 0 bases, and 11 bases separated the two germline ends. In germline, CDR1 is SGHDT, CDR2 YYEEEE. The length of the CDR3 is 15 residues. The CDR3 DNA reads as TGTGCCAGCAGCCTCAGGGCCCTCTCTGGAAACACCATATATTTT. Translation gives CASSLRALSGNTIYF.

The chain employs TRBV7-9 and TRBJ2-1, with TRBD2 identical over 9 bases. Looked up from germline, CDR1 is SEHNR and CDR2 is FQNEAQ (reference sequence). The CDR3 has 15 residues. After removal of 0 bases from V and 6 bases from J, the junction contained 3 bases not matched to a gene. CDR3 sequence: CASSLASGGSNEQFF. CDR3 in DNA: TGTGCCAGCAGCTTAGCTAGCGGGGGATCCAATGAGCAGTTCTTC.

The V and J genes are TRBV29-1 and TRBJ1-4; D uncertain. CDR1 is SQVTM and CDR2 is ANQGSEA in the germline V gene. Trimming shortened V by 5 bases and J by 5 bases, and 6 bases separated the two germline ends. The CDR3 length is 11 residues. The CDR3 spells CSVPSNEKLFF. In DNA form, the CDR3 reads TGCAGCGTTCCGAGCAATGAAAAACTGTTTTTT. Using reference TRBV29-1 and TRBJ1-4 for the parts outside the CDR3, the full variable domain is SAVISQKPSRDICQRGTSLTIQCQVDSQVTMMFWYRQQPGQSLTLIATANQGSEATYESGFVIDKFPISRPNLTFSTLTVSNMSPEDSSIYLCSVPSNEKLFFGSGTQLSVL.

The chain combines TRBV5-1 with TRBJ2-3; 7 bases are a match to TRBD1. Losses at the gene ends were 4 bases for V and 2 bases for J; bases not matched to a gene: 4. CDR3 size: 14 residues. Germline V gives CDR1 SGHRS, CDR2 YFSETQ. The CDR3 coding sequence is TGCGCCAGCAGCCAAGACAGGGCCACAGATACGCAGTATTTT. Its translation: CASSQDRATDTQYF.

The V and J genes are TRBV5-5 and TRBJ1-1; 9 bases align to TRBD1. The CDR3 length is 16 residues. Losses at the gene ends were 5 bases for V and 3 bases for J; bases not matched to a gene: 11. Per germline, CDR1 SGHKS and CDR2 YYEKEE (reference sequence). The CDR3 DNA is TGTGCCAGCAGGCGGTTTCTACAGGGGGCGGACACTGAAGCTTTCTTT. It is translated as CASRRFLQGADTEAFF.

The chain employs TRBV5-4 and TRBJ1-1, with 8 bases aligning to TRBD1. The CDR3 runs 15 residues. Unmatched junction bases numbered 10, after V lost 4 bases and J lost 5 bases. The germline V gene has CDR1 SGHNT and CDR2 YYREEE (reference sequence). The CDR3 region is CASSPGQVLRTEAFF. In DNA, the CDR3 is TGTGCCAGCAGCCCGGGACAGGTCCTGAGAACTGAAGCTTTCTTT.

This chain links TRBV27 with TRBJ2-5; TRBD2 is a possible D gene (5 bases). V lost 5 bases to trimming and J lost 3 bases, with 13 bases between them. Germline V CDR1 and CDR2: MNHEY, SMNVEV (reference sequence). The CDR3 totals 14 residues. CDR3 nucleotides: TGTGCCAGCAGTCCCCTGGACTTAAAAGAGACCCAGTACTTC. Amino acid sequence: CASSPLDLKETQYF.

This clone has a handful of counts. V and J are TRBV30 and TRBJ2-1; D uncertain. Looked up from germline, CDR1 is GTSNPN and CDR2 is SVGIG (reference sequence). Trimming cost V 0 bases and J 9 bases, with 6 bases left between them. The CDR3 runs 11 residues. The CDR3 DNA sequence: TGTGCCTGGAGTGTAGACGGTGAGCAGTTCTTC. It codes for CAWSVDGEQFF.

The genes are TRBV5-1 and TRBJ2-5; 10 bases are shared with TRBD2. J was trimmed by 2 bases and V by 3 bases; bases with no gene match: 4. Germline V gene sequence: CDR1 SGHRS, CDR2 YFSETQ. The CDR3 spans 15 residues. The chain's CDR3 is CASSWSGGAQETQYF. The CDR3 bases are TGCGCCAGCAGCTGGAGCGGGGGGGCACAAGAGACCCAGTACTTC.

The rearrangement links TRBV11-2 to TRBJ2-3; no reliable D call. The V gene's germline CDR1 is SGHAT and CDR2 FQNNGV. V was cut by 5 bases and J by 1 base, with 10 bases left in between. The CDR3 runs to 14 residues. The CDR3 loop is CASSPNQGTDTQYF. The CDR3 DNA sequence: TGTGCCAGCAGCCCCAATCAGGGCACAGATACGCAGTATTTT.

This chain connects TRBV5-8 to TRBJ2-2; weak D call: TRBD2 (6 bases). Germline CDR1 and CDR2: SGHTS and YDEGEE. Trimming cost V 6 bases and J 2 bases, with 11 bases left between them. The CDR3 contains 14 residues. CDR3 amino acids: CASNSGGNTGELFF. The CDR3 DNA follows: TGTGCCAGCAATAGCGGTGGAAACACCGGGGAGCTGTTTTTT.

The V gene is TRBV25-1, the J gene TRBJ2-3, with 13 nucleotides matching TRBD2. The CDR3 consists of 13 residues. The germline V gene has CDR1 MGHDK and CDR2 SYGVNS. The junction had 0 bases not matched to a gene; V was cut back by 4 bases and J by 8 bases. This CDR3 reads CASSGTSGGTQYF. The CDR3 bases are TGTGCCAGCAGTGGGACTAGCGGGGGTACGCAGTATTTT.